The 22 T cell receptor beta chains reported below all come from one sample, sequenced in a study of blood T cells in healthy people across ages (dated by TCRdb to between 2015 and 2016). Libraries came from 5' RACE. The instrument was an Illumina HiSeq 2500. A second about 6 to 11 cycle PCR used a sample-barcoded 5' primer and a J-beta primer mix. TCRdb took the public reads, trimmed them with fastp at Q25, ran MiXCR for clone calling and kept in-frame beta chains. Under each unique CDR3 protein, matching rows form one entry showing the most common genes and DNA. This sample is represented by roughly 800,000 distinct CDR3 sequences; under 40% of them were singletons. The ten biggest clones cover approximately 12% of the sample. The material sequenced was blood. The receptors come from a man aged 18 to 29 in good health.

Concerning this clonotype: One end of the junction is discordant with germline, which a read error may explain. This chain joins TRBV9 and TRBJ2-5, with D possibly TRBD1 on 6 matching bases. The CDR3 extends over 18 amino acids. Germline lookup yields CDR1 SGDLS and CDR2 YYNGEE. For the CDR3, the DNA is TGTGCCAGCAGCGTAGGCCCCAGTAGGGGGACACATCAAGGGACCCAGTACTTC. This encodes CASSVGPSRGTHQGTQYF.

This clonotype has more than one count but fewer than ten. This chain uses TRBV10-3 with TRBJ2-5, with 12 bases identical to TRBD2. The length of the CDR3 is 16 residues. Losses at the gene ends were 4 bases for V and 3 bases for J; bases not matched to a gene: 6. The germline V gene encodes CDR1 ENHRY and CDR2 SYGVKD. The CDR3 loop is CAISGGLAGGKETQYF. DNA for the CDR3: TGTGCCATCAGTGGAGGCCTAGCGGGGGGGAAAGAGACCCAGTACTTC.

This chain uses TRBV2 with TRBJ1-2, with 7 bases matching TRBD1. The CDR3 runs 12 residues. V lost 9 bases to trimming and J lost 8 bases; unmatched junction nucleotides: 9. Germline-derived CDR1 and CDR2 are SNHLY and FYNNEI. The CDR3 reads CARRGDSYGYTF. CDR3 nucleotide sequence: TGTGCCAGAAGGGGGGACAGTTACGGCTACACCTTC. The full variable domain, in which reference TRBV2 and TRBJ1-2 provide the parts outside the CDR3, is EPEVTQTPSHQVTQMGQEVILRCVPISNHLYFYWYRQILGQKVEFLVSFYNNEISEKSEIFDDQFSVERPDGSNFTLKIRSTKLEDSAMYFCARRGDSYGYTFGSGTRLTVV.

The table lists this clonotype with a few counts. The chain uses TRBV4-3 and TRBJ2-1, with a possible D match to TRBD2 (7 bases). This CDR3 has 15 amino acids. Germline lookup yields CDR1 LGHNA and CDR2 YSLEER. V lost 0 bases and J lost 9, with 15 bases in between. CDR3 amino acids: CASSQDWGGQGEQFF. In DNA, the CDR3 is TGCGCCAGCAGCCAAGATTGGGGGGGGCAGGGTGAGCAGTTCTTC.

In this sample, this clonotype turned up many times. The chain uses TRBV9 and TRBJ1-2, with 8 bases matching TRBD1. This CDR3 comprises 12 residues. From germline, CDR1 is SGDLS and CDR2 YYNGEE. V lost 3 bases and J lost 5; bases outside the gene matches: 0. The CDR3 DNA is TGTGCCAGCAGCGGACAGGGGTATGGCTACACCTTC. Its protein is CASSGQGYGYTF.

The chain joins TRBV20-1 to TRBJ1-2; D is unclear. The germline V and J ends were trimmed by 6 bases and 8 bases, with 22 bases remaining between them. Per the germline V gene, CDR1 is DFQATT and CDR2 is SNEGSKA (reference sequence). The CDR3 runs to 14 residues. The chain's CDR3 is CSARSTPPRVGYTF. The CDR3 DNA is TGCAGTGCCAGATCAACCCCCCCCCGGGTCGGCTACACCTTC.

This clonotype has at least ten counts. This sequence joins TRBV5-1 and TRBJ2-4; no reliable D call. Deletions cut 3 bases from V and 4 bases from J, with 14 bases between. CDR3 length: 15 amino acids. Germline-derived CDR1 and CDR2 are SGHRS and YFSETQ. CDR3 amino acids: CASSSDTTTKNIQYF. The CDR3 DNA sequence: TGCGCCAGCAGCTCTGACACTACAACAAAAAACATTCAGTACTTC.

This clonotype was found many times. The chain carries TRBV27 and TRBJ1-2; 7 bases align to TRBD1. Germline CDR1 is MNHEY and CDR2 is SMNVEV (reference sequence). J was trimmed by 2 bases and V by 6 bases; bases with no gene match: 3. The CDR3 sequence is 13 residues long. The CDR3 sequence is CASRLGQNYGYTF. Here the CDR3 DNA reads TGTGCCAGCAGACTGGGACAGAACTATGGCTACACCTTC.

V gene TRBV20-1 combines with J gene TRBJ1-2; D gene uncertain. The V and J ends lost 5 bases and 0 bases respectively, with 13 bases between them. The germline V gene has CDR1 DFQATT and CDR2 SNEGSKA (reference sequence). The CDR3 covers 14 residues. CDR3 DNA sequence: TGCAGTGCTCATGACGGCCACACTAACTATGGCTACACCTTC. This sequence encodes CSAHDGHTNYGYTF.

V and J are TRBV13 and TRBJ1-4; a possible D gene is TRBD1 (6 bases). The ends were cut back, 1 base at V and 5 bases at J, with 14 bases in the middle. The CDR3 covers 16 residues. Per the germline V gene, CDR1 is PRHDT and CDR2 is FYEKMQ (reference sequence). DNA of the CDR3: TGTGCCAGCAGCTTAGCCCCTGGGGGCGTGAATGAAAAACTGTTTTTT. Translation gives CASSLAPGGVNEKLFF.

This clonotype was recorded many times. The CDR3 sequence: CASSSEGNYGYTF. As DNA, the CDR3 is TGTGCCAGCAGCTCAGAGGGGAACTATGGCTACACCTTC. The chain uses TRBV7-9 and TRBJ1-2; maybe TRBD1 (5 bases). V shed 4 bases and J shed 2 bases, with 8 bases lying between them. Germline lookup yields CDR1 SEHNR and CDR2 FQNEAQ (reference sequence). This CDR3 region has 13 residues.

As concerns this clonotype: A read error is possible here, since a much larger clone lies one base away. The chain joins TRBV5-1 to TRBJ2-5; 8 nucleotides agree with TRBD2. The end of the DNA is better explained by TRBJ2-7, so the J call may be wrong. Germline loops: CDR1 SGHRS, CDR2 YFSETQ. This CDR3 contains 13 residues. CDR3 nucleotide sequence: TGCGCCAGCAGCGTGGCCGGGACTAGCGAGCAGTACTTC. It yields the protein CASSVAGTSEQYF.

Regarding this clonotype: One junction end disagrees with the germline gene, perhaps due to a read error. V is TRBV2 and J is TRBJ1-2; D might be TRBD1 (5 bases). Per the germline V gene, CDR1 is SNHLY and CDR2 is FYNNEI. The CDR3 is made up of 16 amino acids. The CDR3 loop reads CASSSDIPGTNYGCTF. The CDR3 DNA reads TGTGCCAGCAGTTCGGACATCCCGGGGACTAACTATGGCTGCACCTTC.

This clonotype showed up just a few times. This CDR3 reads CASSPQSAEAFF. In DNA, the CDR3 is TGTGCCAGCTCACCGCAGAGCGCTGAAGCTTTCTTT. The chain combines TRBV18 with TRBJ1-1; D is uncertain. The germline V gene has CDR1 KGHSH and CDR2 LQKENI. Trimming took off 3 bases at V and 6 bases at J, with 8 bases between the two ends. The CDR3 length is 12 residues.

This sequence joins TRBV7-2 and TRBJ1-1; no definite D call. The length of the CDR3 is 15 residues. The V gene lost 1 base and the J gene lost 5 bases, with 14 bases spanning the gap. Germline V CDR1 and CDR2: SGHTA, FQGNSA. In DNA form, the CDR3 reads TGTGCCAGCAGCTTAGAAGCACGAACTCCAACTGAAGCTTTCTTT. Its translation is CASSLEARTPTEAFF.

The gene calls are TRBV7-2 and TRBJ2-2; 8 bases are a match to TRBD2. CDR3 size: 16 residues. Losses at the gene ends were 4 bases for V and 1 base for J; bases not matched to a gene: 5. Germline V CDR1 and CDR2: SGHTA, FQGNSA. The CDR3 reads CASSSTGGENTGELFF. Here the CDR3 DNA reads TGTGCCAGCAGCTCCACCGGGGGGGAGAACACCGGGGAGCTGTTTTTT.

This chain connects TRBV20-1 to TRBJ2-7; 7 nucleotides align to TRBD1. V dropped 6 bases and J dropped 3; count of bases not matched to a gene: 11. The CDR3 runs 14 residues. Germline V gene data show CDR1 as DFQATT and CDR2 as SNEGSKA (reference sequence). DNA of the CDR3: TGCAGTGCCGTGATTAAGGGGGCGGGCTACGAGCAGTACTTC. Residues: CSAVIKGAGYEQYF.

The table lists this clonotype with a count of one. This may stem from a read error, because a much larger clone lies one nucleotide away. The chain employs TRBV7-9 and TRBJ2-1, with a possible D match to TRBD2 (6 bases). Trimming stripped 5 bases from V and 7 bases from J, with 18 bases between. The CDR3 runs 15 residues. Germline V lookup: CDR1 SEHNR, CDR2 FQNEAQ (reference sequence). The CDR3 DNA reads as TGTGCCAGCAGCCCGGGGGATCCTTCTTTAAATGAGCAGTTCTTC. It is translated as CASSPGDPSLNEQFF.

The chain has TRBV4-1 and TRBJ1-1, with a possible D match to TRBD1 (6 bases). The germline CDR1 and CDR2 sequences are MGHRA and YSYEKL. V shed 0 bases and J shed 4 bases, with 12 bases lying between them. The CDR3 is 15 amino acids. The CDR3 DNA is TGCGCCAGCAGCCAAGAAGGGGGAATGGGCACTGAAGCTTTCTTT. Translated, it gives CASSQEGGMGTEAFF.

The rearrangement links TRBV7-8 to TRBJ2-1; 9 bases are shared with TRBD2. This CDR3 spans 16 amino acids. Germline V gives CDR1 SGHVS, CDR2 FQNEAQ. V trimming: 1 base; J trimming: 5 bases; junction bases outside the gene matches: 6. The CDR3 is CASSLDGGGADNEQFF. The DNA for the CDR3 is TGTGCCAGCAGCTTAGATGGCGGGGGGGCCGACAATGAGCAGTTCTTC.

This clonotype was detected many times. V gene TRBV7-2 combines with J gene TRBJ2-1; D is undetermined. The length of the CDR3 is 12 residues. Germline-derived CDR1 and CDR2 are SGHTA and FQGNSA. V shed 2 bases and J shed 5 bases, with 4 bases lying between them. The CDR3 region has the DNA TGTGCCAGCAGCTTACCAAACAATGAGCAGTTCTTC. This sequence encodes CASSLPNNEQFF.

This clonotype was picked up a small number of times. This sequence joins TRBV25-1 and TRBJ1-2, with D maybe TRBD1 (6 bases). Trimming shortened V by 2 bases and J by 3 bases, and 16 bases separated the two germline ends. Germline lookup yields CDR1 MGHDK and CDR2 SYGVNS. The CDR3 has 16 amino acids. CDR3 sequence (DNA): TGTGCCAGCAGTGAAGGGGGGCAGGGGTTACACTATGGCTACACCTTC. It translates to CASSEGGQGLHYGYTF.